Below are 10 T cell receptor beta chains sequenced from a single sample in a study of CD4 T cells in relation to SARS-CoV-2 and coronaviruses. Antigen specificity for these receptors is unknown. Sequenced by immunoSEQ multiplex PCR; TCRdb stores in-frame clones only, minus some. This sample carries around 40,000 clones, 84% of them seen once, and the ten largest clones take 1.2%. Input material: naive CD4+ T cells from PBMCs, cultured in vitro. Sample subset: naive CD4+ T cells isolated by negative enrichment. These receptors came from an adult with COVID-19.

This chain connects TRBV5-4 to TRBJ2-7; the match to TRBD1 covers 10 bases. V trimming: 4 bases; J trimming: 6 bases; junction bases outside the gene matches: 4. CDR1 SGHNT and CDR2 YYREEE come from the germline V gene (reference sequence). The CDR3 totals 13 residues. DNA of the CDR3: TGTGCCAGCAGCCCCCGGACAGGGGGCGAGCAGTACTTC. Its translation is CASSPRTGGEQYF. The full variable domain, completed using reference TRBV5-4 and TRBJ2-7, is ETGVTQSPTHLIKTRGQQVTLRCSSQSGHNTVSWYQQALGQGPQFIFQYYREEENGRGNFPPRFSGLQFPNYSSELNVNALELDDSALYLCASSPRTGGEQYFGPGTRLTVT.

The chain employs TRBV12-5 and TRBJ2-7; D is uncertain. There are 11 residues in the CDR3. The ends were cut back, 3 bases at V and 6 bases at J, with 6 bases in the middle. Germline lookup yields CDR1 LGHNT and CDR2 FRNRAP. This CDR3 reads CASGFGSEQYF. Here the CDR3 DNA reads TGTGCTAGTGGTTTTGGCTCCGAGCAGTACTTC.

This clone was recorded only once. The J gene is TRBJ2-1, the V gene TRBV7-3, with 7 bases that match TRBD1. V lost 4 bases, J lost 2 bases, and 5 bases stayed unmatched. The CDR3 loop spans 15 amino acids. Germline V gene lookup returns CDR1 SGHTA and CDR2 FQGTGA. The CDR3 sequence: CASSSRQGAYNEQFF. CDR3 sequence (DNA): TGTGCCAGCAGCTCACGACAGGGCGCCTACAATGAGCAGTTCTTC.

In nucleotides, the CDR3 is TGTGCCAGTAGTAATAGCGGGAGGGCTCATGAGCAGTTCTTC. The encoded protein is CASSNSGRAHEQFF. The rearrangement joins TRBV19 to TRBJ2-1, with 11 bases identical to TRBD2. The CDR3 covers 14 residues. Germline V gene sequence: CDR1 LNHDA, CDR2 SQIVND (reference sequence). V was clipped by 4 bases and J by 8 bases; unmatched bases: 4.

The chain is built from TRBV19 and TRBJ2-5; tentative D call: TRBD2 (6 bases). CDR3 length: 15 amino acids. Trimming shortened V by 7 bases and J by 2 bases, and 17 bases separated the two germline ends. Germline CDR1 reads LNHDA; CDR2 reads SQIVND (reference sequence). The chain's CDR3 is CASTLGRGWQETQYF. The CDR3 coding sequence is TGTGCCAGTACCCTCGGGAGAGGGTGGCAAGAGACCCAGTACTTC. Complete variable domain (other parts from reference TRBV19 and TRBJ2-5): DGGITQSPKYLFRKEGQNVTLSCEQNLNHDAMYWYRQDPGQGLRLIYYSQIVNDFQKGDIAEGYSVSREKKESFPLTVTSAQKNPTAFYLCASTLGRGWQETQYFGPGTRLLVL.

The chain links TRBV7-8 to TRBJ1-3, with D possibly matching TRBD1 (6 bases). This CDR3 comprises 16 residues. The germline V gene encodes CDR1 SGHVS and CDR2 FQNEAQ. V was shortened by 2 bases and J by 0 bases, with 11 bases between the two germline ends. As DNA, the CDR3 is TGTGCCAGCAGCTTATTTGACAGGAGCTCTGGAAACACCATATATTTT. Its protein product is CASSLFDRSSGNTIYF.

The CDR3 DNA reads as TGTGCCAGCAGCCCTGGTGGTGACGGGACCCAGTACTTC. Translated, it gives CASSPGGDGTQYF. The rearrangement joins TRBV14 to TRBJ2-5, with D unresolved. Germline-derived CDR1 and CDR2 are SGHDN and FVKESK. CDR3 length: 13 amino acids. Trimming took 4 bases from V and 7 from J, leaving 13 bases between them.

The chain combines TRBV18 with TRBJ1-3, with a possible D match to TRBD1 (6 bases). CDR3 size: 15 residues. Trimming took 3 bases from V and 0 from J, leaving 9 bases between them. From germline, CDR1 is KGHSH and CDR2 LQKENI. The CDR3: CASSPGTTSGNTIYF. The CDR3 bases are TGTGCCAGCTCACCCGGGACAACCTCTGGAAACACCATATATTTT.

The chain joins TRBV19 to TRBJ1-2; the D is unclear. V lost 1 base and J lost 5, with 11 bases in between. The CDR3 extends over 14 amino acids. CDR1 and CDR2 from the germline V gene are LNHDA and SQIVND (reference sequence). The CDR3 DNA is TGTGCCAGTAGTATAGCTCGGCAGTCTTATGGCTACACCTTC. Its translation: CASSIARQSYGYTF.

This clone was seen a single time. This chain joins TRBV5-1 and TRBJ2-6, with D hard to call. Germline V CDR1 and CDR2: SGHRS, YFSETQ. V shed 2 bases and J shed 0 bases, with 12 bases lying between them. The CDR3 extends over 17 amino acids. The chain's CDR3 is CASSFWLKSSGANVLTF. DNA of the CDR3: TGCGCCAGCAGCTTTTGGCTGAAAAGCTCTGGGGCCAACGTCCTGACTTTC.